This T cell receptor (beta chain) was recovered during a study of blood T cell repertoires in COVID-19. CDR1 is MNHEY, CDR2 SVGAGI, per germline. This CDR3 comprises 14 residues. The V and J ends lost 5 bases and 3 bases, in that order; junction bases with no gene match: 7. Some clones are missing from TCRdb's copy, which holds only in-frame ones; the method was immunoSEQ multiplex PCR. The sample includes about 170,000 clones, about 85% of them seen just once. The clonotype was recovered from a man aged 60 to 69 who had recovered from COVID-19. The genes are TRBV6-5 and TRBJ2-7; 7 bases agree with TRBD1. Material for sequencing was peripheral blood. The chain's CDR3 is CASSPLWDSYEQYF. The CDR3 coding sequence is TGTGCCAGCAGTCCTCTCTGGGACAGCTACGAGCAGTACTTC.